One and the same sample provided the 21 T cell receptor beta chains below, sequenced in a study of CD8+ T cells in alopecia areata (dated 2018 in TCRdb). The time point label, as the study defines it: roughly 26 weeks on oral tofacitinib. Sample treatment or condition, as interpreted from the label and publication: oral pan-JAK inhibitor, 5-10 mg twice daily. Libraries were built with the immunoSEQ multiplex PCR assay. RNA was extracted from all samples and reverse transcribed into cDNA as template for TCR sequencing. TCRdb took this table from immuneACCESS and kept in-frame rearrangements with V and J called. Such tables lack part of the clones; where checked against another copy, unresolved V genes explain under half of the gap, and the rest is unexplained. Within this sample are fewer than 250,000 clones, with around three fifths of them counted one time only. The top ten clonotypes cover 1% of the sample.

Source: CD4+ T cells sorted from blood, taken at week 24, from a patient treated with tofacitinib. These receptors all stem from a human donor with alopecia areata.

In its sample, this clone was seen a few times. The chain carries TRBV19 and TRBJ2-6; D is unresolved. With 3 bases removed from V and 0 bases from J, the gap between germline ends came to 18 bases. This CDR3 is 19 amino acids long. Looked up from germline, CDR1 is LNHDA and CDR2 is SQIVND (reference sequence). The CDR3 spells CASSMVWARSHSGANVLTF. CDR3 sequence (DNA): TGTGCCAGTAGTATGGTGTGGGCCAGGTCGCACTCTGGGGCCAACGTCCTGACTTTC.

The chain uses TRBV30 and TRBJ2-5; D call uncertain. The CDR3 is 14 residues long. The ends were cut back, 0 bases at V and 5 bases at J, with 13 bases in the middle. The germline V gene encodes CDR1 GTSNPN and CDR2 SVGIG (reference sequence). The CDR3 here is CAWSVFGAFETQYF. The CDR3 coding sequence is TGTGCCTGGAGTGTATTCGGCGCTTTCGAGACCCAGTACTTC. The full variable domain, its missing parts supplied by reference TRBV30 and TRBJ2-5, is SQTIHQWPATLVQPVGSPLSLECTVEGTSNPNLYWYRQAAGRGLQLLFYSVGIGQISSEVPQNLSASRPQDRQFILSSKKLLLSDSGFYLCAWSVFGAFETQYFGPGTRLLVL.

This clone came up a few times. The chain couples TRBV7-9 to TRBJ1-4, with 7 bases that match TRBD1. This CDR3 spans 14 amino acids. The germline CDR1 and CDR2 sequences are SEHNR and FQNEAQ (reference sequence). With 5 bases clipped from V and 4 bases from J, the junction kept 4 bases outside the gene matches. The CDR3 here is CASSQDRLNEKLFF. The CDR3 nucleotides are TGTGCCAGCAGCCAGGACAGGCTTAATGAAAAACTGTTTTTT.

The chain recombines TRBV5-6 with TRBJ2-7; weak D call: TRBD1 (5 bases). CDR1 and CDR2 (germline): SGHDT, YYEEEE. Trimming stripped 6 bases from V and 4 bases from J, with 17 bases between. The CDR3 loop spans 14 amino acids. CDR3 sequence (DNA): TGTGCCAGCAACCCCCCCAGGGCACCTTACGAGCAGTACTTC. This translates into CASNPPRAPYEQYF. Filled out from reference TRBV5-6 and TRBJ2-7, the complete variable domain reads DAGVTQSPTHLIKTRGQQVTLRCSPKSGHDTVSWYQQALGQGPQFIFQYYEEEERQRGNFPDRFSGHQFPNYSSELNVNALLLGDSALYLCASNPPRAPYEQYFGPGTRLTVT.

V is TRBV2 and J is TRBJ1-4; tentative D call: TRBD1 (6 bases). Trimming removed 10 bases at V and 6 bases at J, with 21 bases between. From germline, CDR1 is SNHLY and CDR2 FYNNEI. The CDR3 sequence is 15 residues long. As DNA, the CDR3 is TGTGCCACCCGGACAGAGCTGCGGTGGGATGAAAAACTGTTTTTT. It yields the protein CATRTELRWDEKLFF. The full variable domain, rest sourced from reference TRBV2 and TRBJ1-4, is EPEVTQTPSHQVTQMGQEVILRCVPISNHLYFYWYRQILGQKVEFLVSFYNNEISEKSEIFDDQFSVERPDGSNFTLKIRSTKLEDSAMYFCATRTELRWDEKLFFGSGTQLSVL.

The chain is built from TRBV25-1 and TRBJ1-2; 8 bases map to TRBD1. This CDR3 spans 15 amino acids. The germline CDR1 and CDR2 sequences are MGHDK and SYGVNS. V shed 1 base and J 4 bases; nucleotides not matched to a gene: 5. CDR3 amino acids: CASSESGGALYGYTF. Here the CDR3 DNA reads TGTGCCAGCAGTGAATCAGGGGGCGCACTCTATGGCTACACCTTC.

The chain joins TRBV6-6 to TRBJ2-3, with unresolved D. Germline loops: CDR1 MNHNY, CDR2 SVGAGI (reference sequence). The V gene lost 6 bases and the J gene lost 4 bases, with 11 bases spanning the gap. The CDR3 runs 13 residues. The CDR3 reads CASSSQYPDTQYF. CDR3 sequence (DNA): TGTGCCAGCAGCTCGCAGTACCCAGATACGCAGTATTTT.

Points on this clone: This sample includes further DNA sequences coding for the same CDR3. The CDR3 bases are TGTGCCAGCTCACCCTCGACAGGCTACGAGCAGTACTTC. Encoded protein: CASSPSTGYEQYF. The chain employs TRBV18 and TRBJ2-7; TRBD1 is a possible D gene (6 bases). Trimming shortened V by 3 bases and J by 3 bases, and 9 bases separated the two germline ends. The CDR3 sequence is 13 residues long. Germline values: CDR1 KGHSH, CDR2 LQKENI.

V gene TRBV2 combines with J gene TRBJ1-5, with 10 bases lining up with TRBD1. The CDR3 has 14 amino acids. After removal of 4 bases from V and 4 bases from J, the junction contained 1 base not matched to a gene. Germline loops: CDR1 SNHLY, CDR2 FYNNEI. In nucleotides, the CDR3 is TGTGCCAGCAGTGTGGACAGGGGGAATCAGCCCCAGCATTTT. Translation: CASSVDRGNQPQHF.

This clone was recorded a few times. J is TRBJ1-6 and V is TRBV30; no clear D gene. This CDR3 comprises 10 residues. Germline V CDR1 and CDR2: GTSNPN, SVGIG (reference sequence). Trimming stripped 5 bases from V and 11 bases from J, with 7 bases between. The CDR3 coding sequence is TGTGCCTGGGGACCCACACCCCTCCACTTT. Amino acids: CAWGPTPLHF.

V usage is TRBV5-5 and J usage is TRBJ1-5; D is undetermined. Germline V gene lookup returns CDR1 SGHKS and CDR2 YYEKEE (reference sequence). V lost 0 bases to trimming and J lost 0 bases, with 16 bases between them. The CDR3 is 18 residues long. CDR3 DNA sequence: TGTGCCAGCAGCTTGGCTAGCATTCAGCTCAATAGCAATCAGCCCCAGCATTTT. This encodes CASSLASIQLNSNQPQHF.

V and J are TRBV30 and TRBJ2-3, with D possibly being TRBD2 (6 bases). The V and J ends lost 7 bases and 0 bases respectively, with 14 bases between them. The CDR3 sequence is 14 residues long. CDR1 and CDR2 (germline): GTSNPN, SVGIG (reference sequence). This CDR3 reads CASSGGASTDTQYF. For the CDR3, the DNA is TGTGCCTCCTCGGGCGGGGCTAGCACAGATACGCAGTATTTT.

This chain uses TRBV29-1 with TRBJ2-1; TRBD1 matches 10 bases. The germline CDR1 and CDR2 sequences are SQVTM and ANQGSEA. CDR3 length equals 12 residues. The V gene end was trimmed by 4 bases and the J gene end by 9 bases; junction bases not matched to a gene: 3. CDR3 loop: CSVGGQGFEQFF. For the CDR3, the DNA is TGCAGCGTTGGGGGACAGGGGTTTGAGCAGTTCTTC.

The rearrangement links TRBV29-1 to TRBJ2-2, with 9 bases lining up with TRBD2. CDR1 and CDR2 (germline): SQVTM, ANQGSEA. The CDR3 is 12 amino acids. V lost 7 bases, J lost 5 bases, and 2 bases stayed unmatched. The CDR3 region is CSAGLATGELFF. CDR3 nucleotides: TGCAGCGCCGGACTAGCGACCGGGGAGCTGTTTTTT.

V and J are TRBV19 and TRBJ1-2; the D gene is possibly TRBD1 (6 bases). Trimming cost V 7 bases and J 2 bases, with 17 bases left between them. Germline V gives CDR1 LNHDA, CDR2 SQIVND (reference sequence). The CDR3 runs to 15 residues. The chain's CDR3 is CASISSNRANYGYTF. The CDR3 coding sequence is TGTGCCAGTATCTCCAGTAACAGGGCGAACTATGGCTACACCTTC.

CDR3 in DNA: TGTGCCAGCAGTATGGGCCTTAAAGAGACCCAGTACTTC. It yields the protein CASSMGLKETQYF. This rearrangement joins TRBV2 to TRBJ2-5, with D uncertain. The CDR3 runs to 13 residues. V lost 5 bases, J lost 3 bases, and 10 bases lay in between. Per germline, CDR1 SNHLY and CDR2 FYNNEI.

This clone appeared many times. V usage is TRBV4-1 and J usage is TRBJ2-7; 10 bases agree with TRBD2. V lost 5 bases and J lost 4; bases outside the gene matches: 5. CDR3 size: 14 residues. CDR1 and CDR2 (germline): MGHRA, YSYEKL. The CDR3 loop is CASSTGTSVYEQYF. The CDR3 DNA is TGCGCCAGCAGCACCGGGACTAGCGTGTACGAGCAGTACTTC.

This clone was recorded a few times. The chain uses TRBV28 and TRBJ1-2; tentative D call: TRBD1 (5 bases). In germline, CDR1 is MDHEN, CDR2 SYDVKM. This CDR3 region has 14 residues. V was shortened by 5 bases and J by 2 bases, with 12 bases between the two germline ends. CDR3 region: CASSPRQSNYGYTF. CDR3 sequence (DNA): TGTGCCAGCAGTCCTAGACAGTCCAACTATGGCTACACCTTC.

This clone occurred once. The chain recombines TRBV2 with TRBJ2-5; D is perhaps TRBD1 or TRBD2 (5 bases each). V lost 7 bases, J lost 2 bases, and 11 bases lay in between. This CDR3 comprises 13 residues. Germline CDR1 reads SNHLY; CDR2 reads FYNNEI. CDR3 protein: CASNRGVQETQYF. The CDR3 DNA is TGTGCCAGCAACCGAGGGGTGCAAGAGACCCAGTACTTC.

The V call is TRBV29-1, the J call TRBJ2-5; 9 bases map to TRBD2. The CDR3 has 15 amino acids. The V and J ends lost 2 bases and 7 bases, in that order; junction bases with no gene match: 11. The germline CDR1 and CDR2 sequences are SQVTM and ANQGSEA. The CDR3 protein is CSVERSRGGPGTQYF. The CDR3 nucleotides are TGCAGCGTTGAACGGTCGCGGGGGGGCCCCGGGACCCAGTACTTC.

The rearrangement joins TRBV7-2 to TRBJ1-6, with TRBD1 as a possible D gene (5 bases). The CDR3 spans 15 residues. The germline V gene has CDR1 SGHTA and CDR2 FQGNSA. The V gene lost 4 bases and the J gene lost 7 bases, with 14 bases spanning the gap. The CDR3 sequence is CASSSPGVGNSPLHF. The CDR3 DNA is TGTGCCAGCAGCTCGCCGGGGGTTGGCAATTCACCCCTCCACTTT.